One sample yielded the 25 T cell receptor beta chains listed below, sequenced in a study of blood T cells in healthy people across ages. Combining a sample-barcoded 5' primer with a J-beta primer mix, a second PCR ran for roughly 7 to 12 cycles. Each CDR3 protein gets one entry after TCRdb re-called the 5' RACE reads with MiXCR. The data show 1.5 million to 2 million distinct CDR3 sequences, 39% seen once. The sequenced material came from blood. Receptors were obtained from a human donor in good health.

This clonotype occurred a few times. This chain joins TRBV7-2 and TRBJ1-2; D gene ambiguous. Per the germline V gene, CDR1 is SGHTA and CDR2 is FQGNSA. The CDR3 loop spans 15 amino acids. V was cut by 5 bases and J by 1 base, with 14 bases left in between. CDR3 sequence: CASSPRETNNYGYTF. The CDR3 nucleotides read TGTGCCAGCAGCCCCCGGGAGACAAATAACTATGGCTACACCTTC.

With respect to this clonotype: At one boundary the junction diverges from the germline segment, which might be a read error. This chain joins TRBV3-1 and TRBJ1-2; D gene unclear. Germline CDR1 and CDR2: LGHDT and YNNKEL (reference sequence). The CDR3 totals 13 residues. CDR3 DNA sequence: TGTGCCAGCGGCCAAGATCCAGGATATGGCTACACCTTC. It codes for CASGQDPGYGYTF.

This rearrangement joins TRBV29-1 to TRBJ2-5; a weak D match, TRBD2 (6 bases). The CDR3 loop spans 14 amino acids. Per the germline V gene, CDR1 is SQVTM and CDR2 is ANQGSEA. V lost 5 bases and J 5 bases, leaving 18 bases between the germline ends. The DNA of the CDR3 is TGCAGCGTTCACCGGGACGGGAGTCCGGAGACCCAGTACTTC. It translates to CSVHRDGSPETQYF.

The chain joins TRBV27 to TRBJ2-3; 11 positions match TRBD2. Germline V gene lookup returns CDR1 MNHEY and CDR2 SMNVEV (reference sequence). The V gene end was trimmed by 3 bases and the J gene end by 3 bases; junction bases not matched to a gene: 5. This CDR3 is 16 amino acids long. The CDR3 bases are TGTGCCAGCAGTTTTGTGGCTAGCGGGGGGACAGATACGCAGTATTTT. Protein product: CASSFVASGGTDTQYF.

This clonotype was seen a handful of times. The V and J genes are TRBV20-1 and TRBJ2-1, with TRBD2 matching over 11 bases. Germline V gene sequence: CDR1 DFQATT, CDR2 SNEGSKA (reference sequence). The V gene end was trimmed by 4 bases and the J gene end by 3 bases; junction bases not matched to a gene: 5. The CDR3 length is 15 residues. As DNA, the CDR3 is TGCAGTGCTACGATTACTAGCGGGGGCTACAATGAGCAGTTCTTC. Its protein product is CSATITSGGYNEQFF.

The chain carries TRBV7-9 and TRBJ1-1; maybe TRBD1 (5 bases). The CDR3 is 13 amino acids. The germline gives CDR1 SEHNR, CDR2 FQNEAQ (reference sequence). V shed 7 bases and J shed 4 bases, with 13 bases lying between them. The CDR3 region is CASIPGRGTEAFF. The CDR3 nucleotides read TGTGCCAGCATCCCGGGGAGGGGCACTGAAGCTTTCTTT.

This chain joins TRBV24-1 and TRBJ2-1, with D uncertain. The CDR3 runs 15 residues. V gave up 5 bases and J gave up 0 bases, with 10 bases separating them. Germline CDR1 KGHDR, CDR2 SFDVKD. CDR3 amino acids: CATSATGASYNEQFF. DNA of the CDR3: TGTGCCACCAGTGCTACGGGTGCCTCCTACAATGAGCAGTTCTTC.

The rearrangement links TRBV7-9 to TRBJ1-1; weak D call: TRBD1 (6 bases). Trimming left V 5 bases short and J 8 bases short, with 21 bases between. From germline, CDR1 is SEHNR and CDR2 FQNEAQ (reference sequence). The CDR3 has 15 residues. As DNA, the CDR3 is TGTGCCAGCAGCCGACCTATGGACAGCGAGAGGGAAGCTTTCTTT. Protein: CASSRPMDSEREAFF.

The chain employs TRBV7-9 and TRBJ1-2, with D uncertain. CDR1 is SEHNR, CDR2 FQNEAQ, per germline (reference sequence). Deletions cut 0 bases from V and 6 bases from J, with 11 bases between. CDR3 length: 14 amino acids. CDR3 in DNA: TGTGCCAGCAGCTTAGCGCCAACCGACGATGGCTACACCTTC. Residues: CASSLAPTDDGYTF.

V is TRBV20-1 and J is TRBJ2-5; 8 bases align to TRBD2. Trimming at V came to 0 bases and at J to 5 bases, leaving 8 bases not matched to a gene. Germline V gene lookup returns CDR1 DFQATT and CDR2 SNEGSKA (reference sequence). The CDR3 covers 15 residues. The CDR3 loop reads CSARDRRGGTETQYF. DNA of the CDR3: TGCAGTGCTAGAGATCGCCGGGGGGGCACGGAGACCCAGTACTTC.

This chain links TRBV9 with TRBJ2-3, with D maybe TRBD1 (7 bases). The V gene lost 0 bases and the J gene lost 8 bases, with 16 bases spanning the gap. The CDR3 covers 15 residues. Per germline, CDR1 SGDLS and CDR2 YYNGEE. In nucleotides, the CDR3 is TGTGCCAGCAGCGTAGATCAGGGGGGCCGACTTACGCAGTATTTT. This sequence encodes CASSVDQGGRLTQYF.

The chain combines TRBV6-2 or TRBV6-3 with TRBJ2-5, with 9 bases lining up with TRBD1. The trim removed 2 bases at V and 3 bases at J, leaving 7 bases unmatched. Per germline, CDR1 MNHEY and CDR2 SVGEGT. The CDR3 extends over 16 amino acids. The CDR3 here is CASSYPTGGMEETQYF. The CDR3 DNA sequence: TGTGCCAGCAGTTACCCTACAGGGGGCATGGAAGAGACCCAGTACTTC.

This clonotype turned up a few times. The V gene is TRBV7-6, the J gene TRBJ2-1, with 14 bases identical to TRBD2. Germline V gene sequence: CDR1 SGHVS, CDR2 FNYEAQ. CDR3 size: 16 residues. With 5 bases clipped from V and 5 bases from J, the junction kept 5 bases outside the gene matches. CDR3 in DNA: TGTGCCAGCAGCCAACGGACTAGCGGGGGGCACAATGAGCAGTTCTTC. This codes for CASSQRTSGGHNEQFF.

This chain joins TRBV14 and TRBJ2-7; a possible D gene is TRBD1 (6 bases). The germline V gene encodes CDR1 SGHDN and CDR2 FVKESK. Deletions cut 3 bases from V and 4 bases from J, with 10 bases between. The CDR3 covers 13 residues. CDR3 DNA: TGTGCCAGCAGCCAGATACAGGGTTACGAGCAGTACTTC. It translates to CASSQIQGYEQYF.

This clonotype was detected a few times. J is TRBJ1-5 and V is TRBV7-2; D gene uncertain. V lost 1 base and J 9 bases, leaving 10 bases between the germline ends. The CDR3 contains 13 residues. CDR1 is SGHTA and CDR2 is FQGNSA in the germline V gene. The chain's CDR3 is CASSLGLLRPQHF. CDR3 DNA sequence: TGTGCCAGCAGCTTAGGTCTTCTAAGGCCCCAGCATTTT.

There are a few counts of this clonotype. CDR3 protein: CSVEGTEGANEQFF. For the CDR3, the DNA is TGCAGCGTTGAAGGGACCGAGGGGGCGAATGAGCAGTTCTTC. This chain joins TRBV29-1 and TRBJ2-1; 7 nucleotides match TRBD1. After removal of 1 base from V and 7 bases from J, the junction contained 7 bases not matched to a gene. Germline CDR1 reads SQVTM; CDR2 reads ANQGSEA. This CDR3 has 14 amino acids.

CDR3 nucleotide sequence: TGTGCCAGCAGCCTAAACGGGCTGCTTGGGGCCTACGAGCAGTACTTC. It translates to CASSLNGLLGAYEQYF. The chain combines TRBV3-1 with TRBJ2-7; D is unresolved. The V end lost 4 bases, the J end lost 2 bases, and 18 bases lay between the germline ends. This CDR3 has 16 amino acids. Germline CDR1 reads LGHDT; CDR2 reads YNNKEL (reference sequence).

The rearrangement joins TRBV19 to TRBJ1-5; TRBD1 agrees at 7 bases. The CDR3 runs 16 residues. Germline CDR1 reads LNHDA; CDR2 reads SQIVND (reference sequence). Losses at the gene ends were 3 bases for V and 2 bases for J; bases not matched to a gene: 7. The CDR3, as DNA: TGTGCCAGTAGTATCGAAGGGGGCTACGGCAATCAGCCCCAGCATTTT. Its protein is CASSIEGGYGNQPQHF.

In this sample, this clonotype turned up a few times. This chain joins TRBV7-8 and TRBJ2-1; D unresolved. The CDR3 has 13 residues. Per germline, CDR1 SGHVS and CDR2 FQNEAQ. Trimming stripped 10 bases from V and 6 bases from J, with 16 bases between. The CDR3 sequence: CANTLVGGNEQFF. As DNA, the CDR3 is TGTGCCAACACCCTAGTGGGCGGCAATGAGCAGTTCTTC.

The chain recombines TRBV12-3 or TRBV12-4 with TRBJ1-2; the D is unclear. The V and J ends lost 2 bases and 7 bases respectively, with 17 bases between them. The CDR3 contains 15 residues. DNA for the CDR3: TGTGCCAGCAGTTTATTTGGCTCGGGCCGGCTTGGCTACACCTTC. Its translation is CASSLFGSGRLGYTF.

This chain links TRBV13 with TRBJ1-1, with TRBD1 identical over 7 bases. The CDR3 has 15 residues. Germline CDR1 and CDR2: PRHDT and FYEKMQ (reference sequence). V dropped 6 bases and J dropped 8; count of bases not matched to a gene: 15. This CDR3 is CASRRGTVVDREAFF. DNA for the CDR3: TGTGCCAGCAGACGAGGGACAGTAGTCGACCGGGAAGCTTTCTTT.

The CDR3 sequence: CSSRSTGDGEKLFF. The CDR3 coding sequence is TGCAGCTCCAGATCGACAGGGGATGGCGAAAAACTGTTTTTT. V is TRBV29-1 and J is TRBJ1-4, with TRBD1 matching over 8 bases. This CDR3 is 14 amino acids long. Germline assignment: CDR1 SQVTM and CDR2 ANQGSEA. Trimming removed 8 bases from V and 8 bases from J; junction bases left unmatched: 13.

The chain couples TRBV7-2 to TRBJ2-5; no clear D gene. The last part of the DNA fits TRBJ2-7 better; the J call may be wrong. Germline V lookup: CDR1 SGHTA, CDR2 FQGNSA. The CDR3 loop spans 15 amino acids. CDR3: CASSLSPATAYEQYF. Written as DNA, the CDR3 is TGTGCCAGCAGCTTATCTCCGGCAACGGCCTACGAGCAGTACTTC.

This clonotype was recorded only once. The V gene is TRBV20-1, the J gene TRBJ2-3, with 7 bases identical to TRBD2. The V gene end was trimmed by 5 bases and the J gene end by 2 bases; junction bases not matched to a gene: 10. This CDR3 has 15 residues. Germline V gives CDR1 DFQATT, CDR2 SNEGSKA (reference sequence). The CDR3 loop reads CSAGLGGGDTDTQYF. The CDR3 nucleotides are TGCAGTGCTGGGTTGGGGGGGGGTGACACAGATACGCAGTATTTT.

Remarks on this clonotype: At one end the junction does not follow the germline gene, possibly because of a read error. The chain is built from TRBV6-6 and TRBJ2-1; D is perhaps TRBD2 (7 bases). Per the germline V gene, CDR1 is MNHNY and CDR2 is SVGAGI (reference sequence). There are 14 residues in the CDR3. The CDR3 is CAIKGGGLGNEQFF. In nucleotides, the CDR3 is TGTGCCATCAAGGGGGGGGGCTTGGGGAATGAACAGTTCTTC.